These T cell receptor beta chains were read from a single sample in a study of PD-L1 blockade in urothelial cancer. TCRdb's table, derived via immunoSEQ multiplex PCR, lists solely in-frame clones and lacks some. The sample carries 43,000 or so clones, around 81% recorded once. Here the sequenced sample was PBMCs, taken around atezolizumab (anti-PD-L1) treatment. Source of these receptors: a man between 60 and 75 years old with urothelial cancer. Each CDR3 is given with its conserved first and last residue. Each record gives: clone size, V gene, J gene, CDR3 protein. Where a row states a size, it is once, few, many or the class of an expanded clone; other rows omit it.

abundance: NA
v_gene: TRBV4-1
j_gene: TRBJ1-6
CDR3aa: CASSQDGQGESPLHF

abundance: NA
v_gene: TRBV15
j_gene: TRBJ1-4
CDR3aa: CATSQGERNEKLFF

abundance: NA
v_gene: TRBV7-2
j_gene: TRBJ1-2
CDR3aa: CASSLDRDHGYTF

abundance: NA
v_gene: TRBV7-8
j_gene: TRBJ2-6
CDR3aa: CASNLWGAGANVLTF

abundance: once
v_gene: TRBV5-4
j_gene: TRBJ1-3
CDR3aa: CASSGPGRTGFGNTIYF

abundance: NA
v_gene: TRBV19
j_gene: TRBJ1-3
CDR3aa: CASSILGLSGNTIYF

abundance: NA
v_gene: TRBV6-5
j_gene: TRBJ1-1
CDR3aa: CASSYVVGGTEAFF

abundance: NA
v_gene: TRBV5-6
j_gene: TRBJ1-6
CDR3aa: CASSSTPGLQSYNSPLHF

abundance: NA
v_gene: TRBV19
j_gene: TRBJ1-5
CDR3aa: CASSSLAGQGGQPQHF

abundance: NA
v_gene: TRBV21-1
j_gene: TRBJ2-3
CDR3aa: CASSKQDRVYTDTQYF

abundance: NA
v_gene: TRBV5-1
j_gene: TRBJ2-1
CDR3aa: CASSLASGGRRNEQFF

abundance: NA
v_gene: TRBV25-1
j_gene: TRBJ1-6
CDR3aa: CASSELDRASSYNSPLHF

abundance: NA
v_gene: TRBV27
j_gene: TRBJ1-4
CDR3aa: CASTAAGSNEKLFF

abundance: NA
v_gene: TRBV15
j_gene: TRBJ2-1
CDR3aa: CATSGSGTGVRNEQFF

abundance: NA
v_gene: TRBV27
j_gene: TRBJ1-1
CDR3aa: CASSLDGKYMNTEAFF

abundance: NA
v_gene: TRBV7-9
j_gene: TRBJ2-5
CDR3aa: CASSLQETSQYF

abundance: few
v_gene: TRBV14
j_gene: TRBJ1-2
CDR3aa: CASSQVGGGTTRGYGYTF

abundance: NA
v_gene: TRBV11-3
j_gene: TRBJ2-3
CDR3aa: CASSLGLDRGTDTQYF

abundance: NA
v_gene: TRBV9
j_gene: TRBJ2-7
CDR3aa: CASSVGTGGREQYF

abundance: once
v_gene: TRBV19
j_gene: TRBJ2-2
CDR3aa: CASSDRGEAGELFF

abundance: NA
v_gene: TRBV5-6
j_gene: TRBJ2-3
CDR3aa: CASSRRTSGGAGSDTQYF

abundance: few
v_gene: TRBV12-5
j_gene: TRBJ2-7
CDR3aa: CASGLDLTSGSTRQYF

abundance: NA
v_gene: TRBV5-4
j_gene: TRBJ2-7
CDR3aa: CASSLKQGRGEQYF

abundance: NA
v_gene: TRBV28
j_gene: TRBJ2-7
CDR3aa: CASSPLTFRDRGFDEQYF

abundance: NA
v_gene: TRBV11-2
j_gene: TRBJ2-7
CDR3aa: CASSPDIYEQYF

abundance: NA
v_gene: TRBV14
j_gene: TRBJ1-3
CDR3aa: CASSVLGGNTIYF

abundance: NA
v_gene: TRBV7-2
j_gene: TRBJ2-1
CDR3aa: CASSSTSGRGEQFF

abundance: NA
v_gene: TRBV5-1
j_gene: TRBJ2-7
CDR3aa: CASSRGGGPYEQYF

abundance: NA
v_gene: TRBV6-5
j_gene: TRBJ2-7
CDR3aa: CASSYGTGTGEWYF

abundance: NA
v_gene: TRBV10-3
j_gene: TRBJ2-5
CDR3aa: CAISGGRGVQETQYF

abundance: NA
v_gene: TRBV5-1
j_gene: TRBJ2-1
CDR3aa: CASSRPGTGTYNEQFF

abundance: NA
v_gene: TRBV30
j_gene: TRBJ2-7
CDR3aa: CAWSGASGRQQYF

abundance: NA
v_gene: TRBV4-2
j_gene: TRBJ1-5
CDR3aa: CASSQDGGNQPQHF

abundance: few
v_gene: TRBV6-6
j_gene: TRBJ1-1
CDR3aa: CASSYRSVAFF

abundance: NA
v_gene: TRBV4-3
j_gene: TRBJ2-6
CDR3aa: CASSQAGSGANVLTF

abundance: NA
v_gene: TRBV10-3
j_gene: TRBJ1-5
CDR3aa: CAISESRNREGQPQHF

abundance: NA
v_gene: TRBV7-2
j_gene: TRBJ1-5
CDR3aa: CASSLTGSNQPQHF

abundance: NA
v_gene: TRBV15
j_gene: TRBJ2-7
CDR3aa: CATSSPGTGGYEQYF

abundance: NA
v_gene: TRBV7-2
j_gene: TRBJ2-3
CDR3aa: CASSLGRATDTQYF

abundance: NA
v_gene: TRBV27
j_gene: TRBJ2-1
CDR3aa: CASSIPGQGNNEQFF

abundance: NA
v_gene: TRBV27
j_gene: TRBJ1-2
CDR3aa: CASSRDNNYGYTF

abundance: once
v_gene: TRBV6-1
j_gene: TRBJ2-3
CDR3aa: CASSDQTSGTFSSTDTQYF

abundance: few
v_gene: TRBV29-1
j_gene: TRBJ1-4
CDR3aa: CSVIGQDEKLFF

abundance: NA
v_gene: TRBV6-1
j_gene: TRBJ1-5
CDR3aa: CASSVPRDIASNQPQHF

abundance: NA
v_gene: TRBV4-2
j_gene: TRBJ2-3
CDR3aa: CASSQTSGDTQYF

abundance: few
v_gene: TRBV10-2
j_gene: TRBJ1-2
CDR3aa: CASSAGTGDGYTF

abundance: NA
v_gene: TRBV6-5
j_gene: TRBJ1-5
CDR3aa: CASARTFNQPQHF

abundance: few
v_gene: TRBV5-1
j_gene: TRBJ1-1
CDR3aa: CASSLATGTEAFF